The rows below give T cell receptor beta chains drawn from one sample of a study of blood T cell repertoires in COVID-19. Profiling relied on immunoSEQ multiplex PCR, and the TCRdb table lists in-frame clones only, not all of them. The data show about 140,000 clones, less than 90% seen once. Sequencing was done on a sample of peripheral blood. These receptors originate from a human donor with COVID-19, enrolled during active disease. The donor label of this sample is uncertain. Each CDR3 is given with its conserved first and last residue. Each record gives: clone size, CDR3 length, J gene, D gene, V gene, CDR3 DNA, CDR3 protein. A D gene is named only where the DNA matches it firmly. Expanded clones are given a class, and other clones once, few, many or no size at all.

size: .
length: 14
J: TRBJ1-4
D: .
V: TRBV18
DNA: TGTGCCAGCTCACCTTCCCGGGGTCAAGAAAAACTGTTTTTT
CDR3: CASSPSRGQEKLFF

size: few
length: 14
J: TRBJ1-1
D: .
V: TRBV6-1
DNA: TGTGCCAGCAGTGAAGCGGGGGGGGAGGCTGAAGCTTTCTTT
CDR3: CASSEAGGEAEAFF

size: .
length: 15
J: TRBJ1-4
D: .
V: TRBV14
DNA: TGTGCCAGCAGCTCTTGGACAGCAACTAATGAAAAACTGTTTTTT
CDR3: CASSSWTATNEKLFF

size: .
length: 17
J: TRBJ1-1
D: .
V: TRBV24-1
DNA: TGTGCCACTTTATCCTCGGGCGGGACTTGGTCGGACACTGAAGCTTTCTTT
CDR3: CATLSSGGTWSDTEAFF

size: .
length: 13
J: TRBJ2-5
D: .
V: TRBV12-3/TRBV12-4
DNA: TGTGCCAGCAGTTTAGGACTCGCGGGGACCCAGTACTTC
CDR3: CASSLGLAGTQYF

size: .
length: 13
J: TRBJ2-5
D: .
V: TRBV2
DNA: TGTGCCGGGATGGACAGGAGGGAAGAGACCCAGTACTTC
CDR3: CAGMDRREETQYF

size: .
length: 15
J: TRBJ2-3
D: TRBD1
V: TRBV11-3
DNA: TGTGCCAGCAGCTTATCTGACAGGGCCCCAGATACGCAGTATTTT
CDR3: CASSLSDRAPDTQYF

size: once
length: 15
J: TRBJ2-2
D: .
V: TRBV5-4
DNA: TGTGCCAGCAGCCTGGGGCAGGGCGGTCACGGGGAGCTGTTTTTT
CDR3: CASSLGQGGHGELFF

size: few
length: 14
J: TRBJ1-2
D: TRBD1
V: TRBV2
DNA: TGTGCCAGCTCCGAAGATTTAAACAGGGGACGCTACACCTTC
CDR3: CASSEDLNRGRYTF

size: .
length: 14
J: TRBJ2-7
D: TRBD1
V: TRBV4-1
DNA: TGCGCCAGCAGCCACGACAGGGGCCACTACGAGCAGTACTTC
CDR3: CASSHDRGHYEQYF

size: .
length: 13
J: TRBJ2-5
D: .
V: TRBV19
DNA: TGTGCCAGTAGTATGGGACTCCAAGAGACCCAGTACTTC
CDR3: CASSMGLQETQYF

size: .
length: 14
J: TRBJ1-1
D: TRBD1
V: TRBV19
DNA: TGTGCCACCCGCAGGGGGGCTCCGAACACTGAAGCTTTCTTT
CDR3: CATRRGAPNTEAFF

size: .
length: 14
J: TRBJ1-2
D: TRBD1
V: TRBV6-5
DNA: TGTGCCAGCAGTTCCGGGACAGAGAACTATGGCTACACCTTC
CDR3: CASSSGTENYGYTF

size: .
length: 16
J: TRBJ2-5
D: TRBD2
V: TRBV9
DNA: TGTGCCAGCAGCGTAGCGCTAGCGGGGGAGCAAGAGACCCAGTACTTC
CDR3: CASSVALAGEQETQYF

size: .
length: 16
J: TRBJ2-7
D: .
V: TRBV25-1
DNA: TGTGCCAGCAGTGAAGGGACTCGGACGAGCTCCTACGAGCAGTACTTC
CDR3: CASSEGTRTSSYEQYF

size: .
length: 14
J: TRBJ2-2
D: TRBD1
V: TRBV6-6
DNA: TGTGCCAGCAAAGGACAGGGGGGCACCGGGGAGCTGTTTTTT
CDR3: CASKGQGGTGELFF

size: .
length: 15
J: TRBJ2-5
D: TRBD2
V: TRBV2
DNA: TGTGCCAGCAGGATGACTAGCGGGGATCAAGAGACCCAGTACTTC
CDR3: CASRMTSGDQETQYF

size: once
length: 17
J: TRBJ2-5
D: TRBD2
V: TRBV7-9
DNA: TGTGCCAGCAGCCCCCGGCCGGGGAGCGGGAGGAAAGAGACCCAGTACTTC
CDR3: CASSPRPGSGRKETQYF

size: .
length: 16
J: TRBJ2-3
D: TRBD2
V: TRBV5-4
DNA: TGTGCCAGCAGCTCGGCGGTGGGTGCGGGAGCGGATACGCAGTATTTT
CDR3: CASSSAVGAGADTQYF

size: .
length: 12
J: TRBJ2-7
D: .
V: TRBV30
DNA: TGTGCCTGGAGCCATACAGGGTTCGAGCAGTACTTC
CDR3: CAWSHTGFEQYF

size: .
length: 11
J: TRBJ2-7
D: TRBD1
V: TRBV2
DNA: TGTGCCAGCAGTGGGGACAGGGAGCAGTACTTC
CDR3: CASSGDREQYF

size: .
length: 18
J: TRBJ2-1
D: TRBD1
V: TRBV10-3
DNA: TGTGCCATCAGTGGGCCAGGGGGCGAAAGGAAGGGCTACAATGAGCAGTTCTTC
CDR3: CAISGPGGERKGYNEQFF

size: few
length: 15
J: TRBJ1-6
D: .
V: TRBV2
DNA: TGTGCCAGCAGTGAGGCAGGCTCCTATAATTCACCCCTCCACTTT
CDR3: CASSEAGSYNSPLHF

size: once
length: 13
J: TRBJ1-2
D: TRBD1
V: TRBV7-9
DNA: TGTGCCAGCAGCCCCCAGACAGGGAGTCACTACACCTTC
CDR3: CASSPQTGSHYTF

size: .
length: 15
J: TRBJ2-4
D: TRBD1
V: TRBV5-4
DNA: TGTGCCAGCAGCTTCTCGGCAGGGGGCGAAAACATTCAGTACTTC
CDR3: CASSFSAGGENIQYF

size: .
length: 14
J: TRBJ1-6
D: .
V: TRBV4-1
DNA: TGCGCCAGCAGCCAAGTGGGACTTAATTCACCCCTCCACTTT
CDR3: CASSQVGLNSPLHF

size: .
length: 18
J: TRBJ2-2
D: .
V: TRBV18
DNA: TGTGCCAGCTCACAATTCAGTAAAGGGGGATTGAACACCGGGGAGCTGTTTTTT
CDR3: CASSQFSKGGLNTGELFF

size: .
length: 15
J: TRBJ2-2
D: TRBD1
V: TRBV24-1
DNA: TGTGCCACCAGTGTAGGGGGCGCGAACACCGGGGAGCTGTTTTTT
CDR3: CATSVGGANTGELFF

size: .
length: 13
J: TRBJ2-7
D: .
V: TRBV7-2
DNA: TGTGCCAGCAGCCTGCGGGACCGGGACGAGCAGTACTTC
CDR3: CASSLRDRDEQYF

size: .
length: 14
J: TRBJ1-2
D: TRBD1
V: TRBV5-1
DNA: TGCGCCAGCAGCTATGACGGGACAGCGTTAGGCTACACCTTC
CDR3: CASSYDGTALGYTF

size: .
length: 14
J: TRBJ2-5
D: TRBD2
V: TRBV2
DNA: TGTGCCAGCAAACAGACTAGCTCGGCGGAGACCCAGTACTTC
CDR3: CASKQTSSAETQYF

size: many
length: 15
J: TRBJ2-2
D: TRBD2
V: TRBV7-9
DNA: TGTGCCAGCAGACCCTCTAGCGGGACTAGGGGGGAGCTGTTTTTT
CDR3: CASRPSSGTRGELFF

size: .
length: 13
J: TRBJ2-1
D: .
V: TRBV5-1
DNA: TGCGCCAGCGTCTCGGCACTAGAGGGTGAGCAGTTCTTC
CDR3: CASVSALEGEQFF

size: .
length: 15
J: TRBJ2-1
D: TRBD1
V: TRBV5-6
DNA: TGTGCCAGCAGCAAAGAGGACAGGTTCGACAATGAGCAGTTCTTC
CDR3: CASSKEDRFDNEQFF

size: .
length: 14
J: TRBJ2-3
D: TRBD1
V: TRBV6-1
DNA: TGTGCCAGCAGTGACAGGGGGCAGGTTGATACGCAGTATTTT
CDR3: CASSDRGQVDTQYF

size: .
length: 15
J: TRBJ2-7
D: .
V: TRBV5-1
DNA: TGCGCCAGCAGCTTGGGAGGAGGGGGGGCCGACGAGCAGTACTTC
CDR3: CASSLGGGGADEQYF

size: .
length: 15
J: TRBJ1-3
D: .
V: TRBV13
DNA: TGTGCCAGCAGGGCTGGGGGGGACTCTGGAAACACCATATATTTT
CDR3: CASRAGGDSGNTIYF

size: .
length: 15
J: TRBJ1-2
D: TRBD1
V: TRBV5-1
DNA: TGCGCCAGCAGCTTGGAAGGGGGCGAGGGCTATGGCTACACCTTC
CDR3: CASSLEGGEGYGYTF

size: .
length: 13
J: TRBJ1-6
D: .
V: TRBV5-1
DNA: TGCGCCAGCAGCTTGGCAGAAAATTCACCCCTCCACTTT
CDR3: CASSLAENSPLHF

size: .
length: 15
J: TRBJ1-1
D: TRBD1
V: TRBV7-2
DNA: TGTGCCAGCAGCCTAAGACAGGGGGGGTACACTGAAGCTTTCTTT
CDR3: CASSLRQGGYTEAFF

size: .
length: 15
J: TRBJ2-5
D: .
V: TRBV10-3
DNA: TGTGCCATCAGGACCAACATAGGACATGATGAGACCCAGTACTTC
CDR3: CAIRTNIGHDETQYF

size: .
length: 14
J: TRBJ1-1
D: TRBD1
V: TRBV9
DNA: TGTGCCAGCAGCGGGAGGGGGCTCGGCACTGAAGCTTTCTTT
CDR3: CASSGRGLGTEAFF

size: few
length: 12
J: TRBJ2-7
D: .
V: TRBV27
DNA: TGTGCCAGCGGTCGGGTGAACTACGAGCAGTACTTC
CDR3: CASGRVNYEQYF

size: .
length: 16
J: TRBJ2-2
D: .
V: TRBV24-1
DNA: TGTGCCACCAGTGCTTCTGGGGCCGGTAACACCGGGGAGCTGTTTTTT
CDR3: CATSASGAGNTGELFF

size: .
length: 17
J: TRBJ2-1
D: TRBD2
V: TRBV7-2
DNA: TGTGCCAGCAGCTTAGCTTCTAGCGGGGGGGCAATAAATGAGCAGTTCTTC
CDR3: CASSLASSGGAINEQFF

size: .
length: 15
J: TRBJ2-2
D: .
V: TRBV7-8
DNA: TGTGCCAGCAGCTTATCGTTGGAGGCGACCGGGGAGCTGTTTTTT
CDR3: CASSLSLEATGELFF

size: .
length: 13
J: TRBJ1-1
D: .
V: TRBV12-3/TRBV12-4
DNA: TGTGCCAGCAGTCTCCAGGGAAACACTGAAGCTTTCTTT
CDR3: CASSLQGNTEAFF

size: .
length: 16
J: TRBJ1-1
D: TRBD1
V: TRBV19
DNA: TGTGCCAGTAGTATTGGGACAGGGTCCCCCTGGACTGAAGCTTTCTTT
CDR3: CASSIGTGSPWTEAFF

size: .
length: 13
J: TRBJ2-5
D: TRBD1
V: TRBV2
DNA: TGTGCCAGCGGAGGACAGGACCAAGAGACCCAGTACTTC
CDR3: CASGGQDQETQYF

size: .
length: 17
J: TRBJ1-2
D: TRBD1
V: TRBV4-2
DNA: TGTGCCAGCAGCCCCCGGGACAGGGGTCTTAGTAGCGGTGGCTACACCTTC
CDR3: CASSPRDRGLSSGGYTF

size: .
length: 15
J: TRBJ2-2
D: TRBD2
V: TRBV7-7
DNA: TGTGCTAGCAGCATCCTAGCGGGAGGAACCGGGGAGCTGTTTTTT
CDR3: CASSILAGGTGELFF

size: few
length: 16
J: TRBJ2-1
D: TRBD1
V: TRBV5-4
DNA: TGTGCCAGCAGTCCTGGAGGGGGACAGGGCTACAATGAGCAGTTCTTC
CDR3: CASSPGGGQGYNEQFF

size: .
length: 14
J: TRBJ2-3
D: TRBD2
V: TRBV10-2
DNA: TGCGCCAGCAGATACGCGGGAGAAGAGGGTACGCAGTATTTT
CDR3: CASRYAGEEGTQYF